Listed below are T cell receptor beta chains from one sample, sequenced in a study of blood T cell repertoires in COVID-19. Assay: immunoSEQ multiplex PCR; the TCRdb copy retains only in-frame clones and omits some. The data contain about 280,000 clones, 88% of them singletons. Sequencing was carried out using PBMCs or T cells enriched from blood (not recorded which). Receptors originate from a woman aged 60-75 years in a cohort exposed to, infected with or recovered from COVID-19 (not recorded which). Each CDR3 is given with its conserved first and last residue. Fields, in order: J gene, D gene, V gene, clone size, CDR3 protein, CDR3 DNA. A D gene is named only where the DNA matches it firmly. Clone size appears in some rows only: once, few, many, or a class for an expanded clone.

TRBJ2-1,.,TRBV5-4,.,CASSLGGVNEQFF,TGTGCCAGCAGCTTGGGGGGGGTCAATGAGCAGTTCTTC
TRBJ2-7,TRBD1,TRBV18,.,CASSPGTGYEQYF,TGTGCCAGCTCACCGGGGACAGGATACGAGCAGTACTTC
TRBJ2-7,TRBD1,TRBV18,.,CASSPDRGAAEQYF,TGTGCCAGCTCTCCTGACAGGGGCGCGGCCGAGCAGTACTTC
TRBJ2-3,TRBD2,TRBV13,.,CASSLGSGRGSDTQYF,TGTGCCAGCAGCTTGGGTAGCGGGAGAGGTTCAGATACGCAGTATTTT
TRBJ2-1,TRBD1,TRBV7-9,.,CASSWATGSSSYNEQFF,TGTGCCAGCAGCTGGGCGACAGGGTCAAGCTCCTACAATGAGCAGTTCTTC
TRBJ1-2,.,TRBV3-1/TRBV3-2,.,CASSQSTGNYGYTF,TGTGCCAGCAGCCAATCGACGGGGAACTATGGCTACACCTTC
TRBJ2-1,TRBD1,TRBV6-5,.,CASSLGQVSVNEQFF,TGTGCCAGCAGCCTTGGACAGGTGTCTGTGAATGAGCAGTTCTTC
TRBJ1-2,.,TRBV25-1,.,CASSWDTGLANYGYTF,TGTGCCAGCAGTTGGGACACCGGCTTGGCTAACTATGGCTACACCTTC
TRBJ2-1,TRBD2,TRBV28,.,CASTRSGSYNEQFF,TGTGCCAGCACCCGTAGCGGGAGCTACAATGAGCAGTTCTTC
TRBJ1-1,.,TRBV5-8,.,CASSLQGIRYTEAFF,TGTGCCAGCAGCTTGCAGGGGATTAGATACACTGAAGCTTTCTTT
TRBJ1-1,.,TRBV15,.,CATSRDRTEAFF,TGTGCCACCAGCAGAGATCGCACTGAAGCTTTCTTT
TRBJ2-7,TRBD2,TRBV5-1,.,CASSLTSSGSPEQYF,TGCGCCAGCAGCTTGACGTCTAGCGGGAGCCCCGAGCAGTACTTC
TRBJ2-7,TRBD1,TRBV24-1,.,CATSPTGDEQYF,TGTGCCACCAGTCCGACAGGGGACGAGCAGTACTTC
TRBJ2-7,TRBD1,TRBV5-1,.,CASSHRQGTYEQYF,TGCGCCAGCAGCCATAGACAGGGGACCTACGAGCAGTACTTC
TRBJ2-1,.,TRBV6-5,.,CASRGQGNEQFF,TGTGCCAGCAGGGGGCAGGGGAATGAGCAGTTCTTC
TRBJ2-3,TRBD2,TRBV5-6,.,CASSLEVAGTDTQYF,TGTGCCAGCAGCTTGGAAGTAGCGGGTACAGATACGCAGTATTTT
TRBJ1-2,.,TRBV5-6,.,CASSLGRGHGYTF,TGTGCCAGCAGCTTGGGCAGGGGCCATGGCTACACCTTC
TRBJ1-1,TRBD1,TRBV5-1,once,CASRKQGSNTEAFF,TGCGCCAGCAGGAAACAGGGGTCGAACACTGAAGCTTTCTTT
TRBJ2-7,TRBD1,TRBV19,.,CASNVGTGELEQYF,TGTGCCTCGAACGTGGGGACAGGGGAGCTCGAGCAGTACTTC
TRBJ2-1,.,TRBV5-1,.,CASRRVNNEQFF,TGCGCCAGCCGCCGCGTCAACAATGAGCAGTTCTTC
TRBJ1-3,TRBD1,TRBV29-1,.,CSVEERGRVNTIYF,TGCAGCGTTGAAGAGAGGGGGCGGGTAAACACCATATATTTT
TRBJ2-7,.,TRBV15,.,CATSRDQPTTYEQYF,TGTGCCACCAGCAGAGATCAGCCGACTACCTACGAGCAGTACTTC
TRBJ1-1,TRBD1,TRBV11-3,.,CASSLSGTGTTEAFF,TGTGCCAGCAGCCTGTCCGGGACAGGGACCACTGAAGCTTTCTTT
TRBJ1-5,TRBD1,TRBV7-8,.,CASSSDRGSIKPQHF,TGTGCCAGCAGCTCCGACAGGGGATCAATCAAGCCCCAGCATTTT
TRBJ2-4,TRBD2,TRBV4-1,.,CASSQEGLAGETAKNIQYF,TGCGCCAGCAGCCAAGAGGGACTAGCGGGAGAGACGGCCAAAAACATTCAGTACTTC
TRBJ2-5,TRBD1,TRBV18,.,CASSTTGGQETQYF,TGTGCCAGCTCAACGACAGGGGGCCAAGAGACCCAGTACTTC
TRBJ1-1,TRBD1,TRBV10-3,few,CAIGQGAVDTEAFF,TGTGCCATCGGACAGGGGGCGGTGGACACTGAAGCTTTCTTT
TRBJ1-2,TRBD1,TRBV28,.,CASSLSQGDGYTF,TGTGCCAGCAGTTTGAGTCAGGGGGATGGCTACACCTTC
TRBJ2-1,TRBD2,TRBV29-1,.,CSVEGMREFYNEQFF,TGCAGCGTTGAAGGTATGCGGGAGTTCTACAATGAGCAGTTCTTC
TRBJ1-1,TRBD1,TRBV3-1/TRBV3-2,.,CASSQRQGPGAEAFF,TGTGCCAGCAGCCAACGACAGGGGCCTGGGGCTGAAGCTTTCTTT
TRBJ2-5,.,TRBV3-1/TRBV3-2,.,CASSQGGAGETQYF,TGTGCCAGCAGCCAAGGTGGGGCGGGGGAGACCCAGTACTTC
TRBJ2-7,.,TRBV29-1,.,CSARQSYEQYF,TGCAGCGCCCGACAGAGCTACGAGCAGTACTTC
TRBJ2-1,.,TRBV7-9,.,CASSLRGGVHEQFF,TGTGCCAGCAGCCTCCGGGGCGGGGTCCATGAGCAGTTCTTC
TRBJ1-4,TRBD1,TRBV27,.,CASKRKPGQQSEKLFF,TGTGCCAGCAAGAGAAAACCGGGACAGCAAAGTGAAAAACTGTTTTTT
TRBJ2-2,TRBD2,TRBV19,.,CASSITSGRAGTGELFF,TGTGCCAGTAGTATAACTAGCGGGAGAGCGGGCACCGGGGAGCTGTTTTTT
TRBJ1-5,.,TRBV30,.,CAWSGEGNQPQHF,TGTGCCTGGTCGGGGGAAGGCAATCAGCCCCAGCATTTT
TRBJ2-1,TRBD2,TRBV5-1,few,CASRFRGRALDEQFF,TGCGCCAGCAGGTTTCGCGGGAGGGCCCTGGATGAGCAGTTCTTC
TRBJ1-1,TRBD1,TRBV5-1,.,CASSSTTGGNTEAFF,TGCGCCAGCAGCTCGACGACAGGGGGGAACACTGAAGCTTTCTTT
TRBJ1-5,TRBD1,TRBV28,.,CASSLPRQGRASNQPQHF,TGTGCCAGCAGTTTACCTCGACAGGGGAGGGCTAGCAATCAGCCCCAGCATTTT
TRBJ2-1,TRBD1,TRBV6-2/TRBV6-3,.,CASSYRTGVSYNEQFF,TGTGCCAGCAGTTACAGGACAGGGGTATCCTACAATGAGCAGTTCTTC
TRBJ1-3,.,TRBV29-1,.,CSVDLGNTIYF,TGCAGCGTTGATCTTGGAAACACCATATATTTT
TRBJ1-5,TRBD1,TRBV28,.,CASSPGTGRQPQHF,TGTGCCAGCAGTCCGGGGACAGGGAGGCAGCCCCAGCATTTT
TRBJ2-3,.,TRBV11-2,.,CASSFVRSTDTQYF,TGTGCCAGCAGCTTCGTTCGGAGTACAGATACGCAGTATTTT
TRBJ2-7,TRBD1,TRBV6-5,.,CASSYTRTGVGEQYF,TGTGCCAGCAGTTACACCCGGACAGGGGTAGGCGAGCAGTACTTC
TRBJ2-1,.,TRBV9,once,CASGDTGTSFEQFF,TGTGCCAGCGGTGACACTGGGACATCATTTGAGCAGTTCTTC
TRBJ2-6,.,TRBV15,.,CATNRDSYSGANVLTF,TGTGCCACCAACCGGGACTCGTACTCTGGGGCCAACGTCCTGACTTTC
TRBJ1-2,TRBD1,TRBV28,.,CASSPYRGQGSNGYTF,TGTGCCAGCAGCCCATATCGGGGACAGGGTTCCAATGGCTACACCTTC
TRBJ2-7,TRBD2,TRBV28,.,CASSLGTSGSLEQYF,TGTGCCAGCAGTTTAGGGACTAGCGGGAGTCTCGAGCAGTACTTC
TRBJ2-7,TRBD1,TRBV5-1,once,CASSRGDRVRDYEQYF,TGCGCCAGCAGCCGGGGGGACAGGGTAAGGGACTACGAGCAGTACTTC
TRBJ2-7,TRBD1,TRBV11-2,.,CASSLGQGAREQYF,TGTGCCAGCAGCTTGGGGCAGGGGGCGCGGGAGCAGTACTTC